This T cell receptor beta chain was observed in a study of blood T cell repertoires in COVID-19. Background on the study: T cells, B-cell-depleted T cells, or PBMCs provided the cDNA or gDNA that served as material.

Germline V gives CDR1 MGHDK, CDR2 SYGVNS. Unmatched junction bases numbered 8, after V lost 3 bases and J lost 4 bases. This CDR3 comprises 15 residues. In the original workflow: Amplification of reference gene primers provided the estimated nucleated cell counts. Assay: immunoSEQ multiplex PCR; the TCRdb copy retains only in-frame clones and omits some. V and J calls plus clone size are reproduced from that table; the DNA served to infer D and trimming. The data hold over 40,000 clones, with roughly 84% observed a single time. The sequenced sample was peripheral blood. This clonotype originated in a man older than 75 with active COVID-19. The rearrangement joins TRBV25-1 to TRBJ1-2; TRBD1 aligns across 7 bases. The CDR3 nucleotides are TGTGCCAGCAGTGACTCTAACAGGGGCCTCTATGGCTACACCTTC. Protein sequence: CASSDSNRGLYGYTF.